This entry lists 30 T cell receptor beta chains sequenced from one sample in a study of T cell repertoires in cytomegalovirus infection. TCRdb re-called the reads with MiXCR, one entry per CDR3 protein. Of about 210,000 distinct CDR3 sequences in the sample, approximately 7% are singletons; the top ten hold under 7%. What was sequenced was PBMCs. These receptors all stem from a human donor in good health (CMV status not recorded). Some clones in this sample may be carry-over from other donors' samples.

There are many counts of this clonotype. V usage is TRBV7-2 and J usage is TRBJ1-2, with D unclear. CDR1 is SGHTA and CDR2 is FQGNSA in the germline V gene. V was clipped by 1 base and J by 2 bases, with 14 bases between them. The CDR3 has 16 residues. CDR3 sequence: CASSLDVLMGNYGYTF. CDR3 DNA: TGTGCCAGCAGCTTAGACGTCTTAATGGGGAACTATGGCTACACCTTC.

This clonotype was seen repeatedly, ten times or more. The CDR3 loop reads CASSFFGGRLDTQYF. Written as DNA, the CDR3 is TGTGCCAGCAGTTTTTTTGGGGGCCGTTTGGATACGCAGTATTTT. The genes are TRBV12-3 or TRBV12-4 and TRBJ2-3; TRBD1 is a possible D gene (6 bases). Deletions cut 3 bases from V and 6 bases from J, with 16 bases between. The CDR3 runs 15 residues.

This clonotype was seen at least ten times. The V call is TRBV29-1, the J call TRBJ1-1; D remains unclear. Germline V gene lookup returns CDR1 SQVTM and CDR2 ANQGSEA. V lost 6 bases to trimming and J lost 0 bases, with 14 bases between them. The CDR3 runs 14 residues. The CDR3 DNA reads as TGCAGCGTCCCCAACCCAGGCCTGAACACTGAAGCTTTCTTT. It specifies CSVPNPGLNTEAFF. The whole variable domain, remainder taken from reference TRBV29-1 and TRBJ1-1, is SAVISQKPSRDICQRGTSLTIQCQVDSQVTMMFWYRQQPGQSLTLIATANQGSEATYESGFVIDKFPISRPNLTFSTLTVSNMSPEDSSIYLCSVPNPGLNTEAFFGQGTRLTVV.

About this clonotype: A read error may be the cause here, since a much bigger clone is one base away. In DNA form, the CDR3 reads TGTGCCAGCAGCCTCGACAGGGTTCGGGATGGCTACACCTTC. This encodes CASSLDRVRDGYTF. The V call is TRBV7-4, the J call TRBJ1-2; 7 nucleotides agree with TRBD1. The germline V gene has CDR1 SGHVT and CDR2 SQSDAQ. CDR3 length equals 14 residues. Germline trimming cut 5 bases from V and 6 bases from J; bases unmatched to any gene: 9. Together with reference TRBV7-4 and TRBJ1-2, the CDR3 gives the full variable domain: GAGVSQSPRYKVAKRGRDVALRCDSISGHVTLYWYRQTLGQGSEVLTYSQSDAQRDKSGRPSGRFSAERPERSVSTLKIQRTEQGDSAVYLCASSLDRVRDGYTFGSGTRLTVV.

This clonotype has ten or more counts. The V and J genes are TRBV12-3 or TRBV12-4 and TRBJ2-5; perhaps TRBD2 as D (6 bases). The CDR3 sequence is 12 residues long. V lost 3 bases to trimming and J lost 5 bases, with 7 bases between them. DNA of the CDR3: TGTGCCAGCAGTTTGCTAGCGGAGACCCAGTACTTC. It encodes CASSLLAETQYF.

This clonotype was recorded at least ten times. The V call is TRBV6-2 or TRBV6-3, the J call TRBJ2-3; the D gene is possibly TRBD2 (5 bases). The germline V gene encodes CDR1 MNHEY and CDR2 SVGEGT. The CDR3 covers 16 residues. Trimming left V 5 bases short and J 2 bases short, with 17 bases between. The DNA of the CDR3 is TGTGCCAGCAGTCTCACTCTGGGAGTTTTCACAGATACGCAGTATTTT. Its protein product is CASSLTLGVFTDTQYF.

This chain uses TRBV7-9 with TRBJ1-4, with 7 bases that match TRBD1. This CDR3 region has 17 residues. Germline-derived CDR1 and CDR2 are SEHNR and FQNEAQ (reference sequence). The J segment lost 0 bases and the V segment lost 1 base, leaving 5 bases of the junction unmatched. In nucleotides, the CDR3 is TGTGCCAGCAGCTTAGTACAGGGGCTTGCAACTAATGAAAAACTGTTTTTT. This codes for CASSLVQGLATNEKLFF.

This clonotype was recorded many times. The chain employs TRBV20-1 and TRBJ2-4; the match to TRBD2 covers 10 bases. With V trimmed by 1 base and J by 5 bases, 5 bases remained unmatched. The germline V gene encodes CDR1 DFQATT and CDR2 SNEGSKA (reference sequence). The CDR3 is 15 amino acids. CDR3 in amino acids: CSARGGLAGENIQYF. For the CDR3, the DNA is TGCAGTGCTAGAGGCGGGCTAGCGGGGGAAAACATTCAGTACTTC.

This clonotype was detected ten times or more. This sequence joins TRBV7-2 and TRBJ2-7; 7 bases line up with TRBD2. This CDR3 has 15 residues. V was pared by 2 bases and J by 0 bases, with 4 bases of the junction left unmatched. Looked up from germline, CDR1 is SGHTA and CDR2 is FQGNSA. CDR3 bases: TGTGCCAGCAGCTTATGGGCTAGCGGCTCCTACGAGCAGTACTTC. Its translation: CASSLWASGSYEQYF.

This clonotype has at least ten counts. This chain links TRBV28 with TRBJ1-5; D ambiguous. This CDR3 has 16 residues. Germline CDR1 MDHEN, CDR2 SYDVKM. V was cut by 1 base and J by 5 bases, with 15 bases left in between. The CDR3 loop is CASSLFRGAVDQPQHF. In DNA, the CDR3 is TGTGCCAGCAGTTTATTTCGGGGTGCTGTGGATCAGCCCCAGCATTTT.

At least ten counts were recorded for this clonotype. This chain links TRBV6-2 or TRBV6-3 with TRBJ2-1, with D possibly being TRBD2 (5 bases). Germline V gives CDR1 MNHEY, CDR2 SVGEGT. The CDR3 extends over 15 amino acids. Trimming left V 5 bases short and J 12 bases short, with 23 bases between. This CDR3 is CASSHRTPPAGGQFF. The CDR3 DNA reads TGTGCCAGCAGTCACCGCACCCCACCCGCGGGCGGGCAGTTCTTC.

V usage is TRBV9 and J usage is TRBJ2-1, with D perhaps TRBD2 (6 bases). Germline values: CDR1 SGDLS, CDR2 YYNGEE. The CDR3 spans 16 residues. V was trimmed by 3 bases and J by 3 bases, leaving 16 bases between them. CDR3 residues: CASSGGRAGSYNEQFF. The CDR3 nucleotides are TGTGCCAGCAGCGGAGGGAGAGCGGGCAGCTACAATGAGCAGTTCTTC.

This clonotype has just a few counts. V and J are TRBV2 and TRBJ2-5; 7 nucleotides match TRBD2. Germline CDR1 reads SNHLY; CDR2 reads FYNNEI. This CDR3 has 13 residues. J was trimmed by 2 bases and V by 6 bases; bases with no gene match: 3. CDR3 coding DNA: TGTGCCAGCAGAGAGCGGGGACAAGAGACCCAGTACTTC. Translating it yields CASRERGQETQYF.

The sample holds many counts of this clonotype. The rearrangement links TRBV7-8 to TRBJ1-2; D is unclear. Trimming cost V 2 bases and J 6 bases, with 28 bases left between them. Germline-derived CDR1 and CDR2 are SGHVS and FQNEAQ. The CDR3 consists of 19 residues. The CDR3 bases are TGTGCCAGCAGCTTAAGGACCGGCCTTAATCCAGTCGGACGTAATGGCTACACCTTC. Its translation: CASSLRTGLNPVGRNGYTF.

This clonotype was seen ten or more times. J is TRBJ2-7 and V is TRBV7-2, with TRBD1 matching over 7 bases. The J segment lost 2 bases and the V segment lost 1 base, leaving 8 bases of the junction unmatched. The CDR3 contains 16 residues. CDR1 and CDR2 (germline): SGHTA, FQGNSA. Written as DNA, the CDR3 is TGTGCCAGCAGCTTAGAGGTACAGGGGTATCCCTACGAGCAGTACTTC. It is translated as CASSLEVQGYPYEQYF.

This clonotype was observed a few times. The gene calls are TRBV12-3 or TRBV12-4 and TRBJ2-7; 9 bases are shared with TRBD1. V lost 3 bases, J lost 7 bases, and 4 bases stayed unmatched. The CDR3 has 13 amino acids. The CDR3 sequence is CASSFGTGPEQYF. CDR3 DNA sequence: TGTGCCAGCAGTTTCGGGACAGGGCCTGAGCAGTACTTC.

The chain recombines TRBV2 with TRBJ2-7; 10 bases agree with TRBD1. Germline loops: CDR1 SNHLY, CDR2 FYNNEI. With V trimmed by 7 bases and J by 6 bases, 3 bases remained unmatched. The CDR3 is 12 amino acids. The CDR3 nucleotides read TGTGCCAGCACGGACAGGGGGAGCGAGCAGTACTTC. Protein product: CASTDRGSEQYF.

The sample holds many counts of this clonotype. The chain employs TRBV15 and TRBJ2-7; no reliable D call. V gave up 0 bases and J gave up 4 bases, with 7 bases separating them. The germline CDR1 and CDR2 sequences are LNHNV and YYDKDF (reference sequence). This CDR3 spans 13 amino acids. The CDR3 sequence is CATSREGQYEQYF. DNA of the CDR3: TGTGCCACCAGCAGAGAGGGCCAATACGAGCAGTACTTC.

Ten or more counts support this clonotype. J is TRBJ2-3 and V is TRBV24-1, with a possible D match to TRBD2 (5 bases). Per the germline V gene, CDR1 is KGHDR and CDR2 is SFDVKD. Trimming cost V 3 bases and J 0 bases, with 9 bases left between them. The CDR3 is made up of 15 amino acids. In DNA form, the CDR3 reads TGTGCCACCAGTGATATTGGGGAGAGCACAGATACGCAGTATTTT. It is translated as CATSDIGESTDTQYF.

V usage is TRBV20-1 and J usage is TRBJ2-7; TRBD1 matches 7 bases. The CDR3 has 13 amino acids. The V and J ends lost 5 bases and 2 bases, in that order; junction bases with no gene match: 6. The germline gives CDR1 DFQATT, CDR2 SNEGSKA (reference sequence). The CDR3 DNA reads TGCAGTGCTCAGAGGGACAGCGCCTACGAGCAGTACTTC. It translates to CSAQRDSAYEQYF.

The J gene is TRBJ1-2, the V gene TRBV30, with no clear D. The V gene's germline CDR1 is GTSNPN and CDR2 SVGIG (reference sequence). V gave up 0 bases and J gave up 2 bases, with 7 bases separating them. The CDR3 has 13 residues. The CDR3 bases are TGTGCCTGGAGTGTTCCGCAGAACTATGGCTACACCTTC. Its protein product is CAWSVPQNYGYTF.

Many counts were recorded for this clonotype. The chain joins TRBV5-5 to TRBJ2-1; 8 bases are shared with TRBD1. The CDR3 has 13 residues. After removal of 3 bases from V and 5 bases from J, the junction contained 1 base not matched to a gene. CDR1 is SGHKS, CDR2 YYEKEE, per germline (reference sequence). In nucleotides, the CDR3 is TGTGCCAGCAGCTGGGACAGGAACAATGAGCAGTTCTTC. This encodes CASSWDRNNEQFF.

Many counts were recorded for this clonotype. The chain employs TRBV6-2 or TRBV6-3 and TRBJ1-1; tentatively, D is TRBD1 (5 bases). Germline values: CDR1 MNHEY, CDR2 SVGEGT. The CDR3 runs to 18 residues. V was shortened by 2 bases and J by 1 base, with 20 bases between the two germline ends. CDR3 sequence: CASSYGSGQMFKNTEAFF. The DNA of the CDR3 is TGTGCCAGCAGTTACGGTTCGGGGCAAATGTTTAAGAACACTGAAGCTTTCTTT.

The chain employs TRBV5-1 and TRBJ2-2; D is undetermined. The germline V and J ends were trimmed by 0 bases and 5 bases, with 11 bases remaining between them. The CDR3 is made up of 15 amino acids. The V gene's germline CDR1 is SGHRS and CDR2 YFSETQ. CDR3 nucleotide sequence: TGCGCCAGCAGCTTGGCCGGACCGGATACCGGGGAGCTGTTTTTT. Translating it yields CASSLAGPDTGELFF. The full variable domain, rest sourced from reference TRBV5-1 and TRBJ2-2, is KAGVTQTPRYLIKTRGQQVTLSCSPISGHRSVSWYQQTPGQGLQFLFEYFSETQRNKGNFPGRFSGRQFSNSRSEMNVSTLELGDSALYLCASSLAGPDTGELFFGEGSRLTVL.

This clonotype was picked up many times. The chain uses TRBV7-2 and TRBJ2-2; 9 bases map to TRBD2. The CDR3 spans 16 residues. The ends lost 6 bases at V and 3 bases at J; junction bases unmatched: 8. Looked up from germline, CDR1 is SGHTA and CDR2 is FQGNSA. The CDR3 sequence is CASRVAGGPDTGELFF. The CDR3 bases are TGTGCCAGCAGGGTGGCGGGGGGGCCGGACACCGGGGAGCTGTTTTTT.

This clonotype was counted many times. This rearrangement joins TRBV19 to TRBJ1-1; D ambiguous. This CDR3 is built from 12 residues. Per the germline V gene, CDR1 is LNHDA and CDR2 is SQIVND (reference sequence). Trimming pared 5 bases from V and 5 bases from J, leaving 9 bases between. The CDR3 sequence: CASSGGRTEAFF. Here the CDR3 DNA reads TGTGCCAGTAGTGGAGGAAGGACTGAAGCTTTCTTT.

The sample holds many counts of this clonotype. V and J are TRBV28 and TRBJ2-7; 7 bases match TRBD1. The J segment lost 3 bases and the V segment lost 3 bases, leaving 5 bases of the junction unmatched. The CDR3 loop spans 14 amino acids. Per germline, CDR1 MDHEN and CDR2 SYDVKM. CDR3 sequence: CASSFVQGFYEQYF. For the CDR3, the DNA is TGTGCCAGCAGTTTTGTACAGGGGTTCTACGAGCAGTACTTC.

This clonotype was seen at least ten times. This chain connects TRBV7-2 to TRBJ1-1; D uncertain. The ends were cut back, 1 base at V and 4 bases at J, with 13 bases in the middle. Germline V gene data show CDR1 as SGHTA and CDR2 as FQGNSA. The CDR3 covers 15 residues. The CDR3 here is CASSLDTGVGTEAFF. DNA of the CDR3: TGTGCCAGCAGCTTAGATACGGGAGTTGGCACTGAAGCTTTCTTT.

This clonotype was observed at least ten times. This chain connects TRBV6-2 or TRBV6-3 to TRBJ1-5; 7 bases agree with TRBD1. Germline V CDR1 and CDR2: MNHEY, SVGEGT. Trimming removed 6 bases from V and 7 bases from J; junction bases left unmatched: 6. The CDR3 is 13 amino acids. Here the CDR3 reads CASSPQGTQPQHF. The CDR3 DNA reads TGTGCCAGCAGCCCACAGGGGACACAGCCCCAGCATTTT.

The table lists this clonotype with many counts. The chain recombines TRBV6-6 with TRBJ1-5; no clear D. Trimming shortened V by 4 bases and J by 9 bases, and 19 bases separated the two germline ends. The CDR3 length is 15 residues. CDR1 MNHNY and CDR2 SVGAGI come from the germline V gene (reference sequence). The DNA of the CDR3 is TGTGCCAGCAGTTCCCCGGACCCAGGACGTACGCCCCAGCATTTT. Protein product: CASSSPDPGRTPQHF.